Reported below is one T cell receptor (beta chain). This clone was detected only once. This clone's antigen is unknown. There are no base qualities to consult, and no much larger clone falls within one base. The cohort was made up of 500 to 850 healthy bone marrow donors. At the time of sampling, all cohort members were nominally healthy, though unrecorded immune exposures were likely present. The donor was CMV seronegative and belonged to the group of 352 seronegative cohort members. Every donor gave a peripheral blood sample, and the peripheral blood mononuclear cells from that sample were used for TCR beta sequencing. The Qiagen DNeasy Blood Extraction Kit was used to extract genomic DNA from the blood cell samples. The data stem from a study of cytomegalovirus exposure and HLA in healthy donors (dated by TCRdb to the late 2010s). Study-wide context: According to an earlier analysis of a few hundred of the donors, 150 million to 200 million T cells yielded roughly 110 million unique TCR beta sequences and approximately 300 Gb of sequence data. Approximately 310 gigabases of sequencing data and tens of millions of unique TCR sequences were included in an early release covering about 600 HLA-typed donors. Of the 350 to 450 genotyped donors, less than 85% were placed in the genetic ancestry cluster associated with self-reported Caucasian donors. The study aimed to test whether cataloging public T cell receptors could reveal signatures of past pathogen exposure. The study profiled the T cell repertoires of 500 to 800 subjects by immunosequencing and related them to cytomegalovirus serostatus. In addition to the first cohort of 666 subjects, a separate validation cohort of approximately 130 different subjects was used. High-throughput TCR immunosequencing, statistical association of individual TCRs with disease status, and machine learning were combined to predict cytomegalovirus infection status. A later analysis re-examined previously published TCR beta repertoires from roughly 720 donors and added high-resolution HLA genotyping to investigate patterns of TCR occurrence. The later analysis used no new phenotypic data to find candidate immune exposures, relying instead on TCR beta sequences and their occurrence across donors. An earlier analysis of some 500 of the donors applied high-throughput TCR beta sequencing to assess whether each TCR beta V gene segment acted as functional or pseudogenic. Donor age, sex, ethnicity and CMV serostatus were compiled alongside the repertoire data. In a later genetic analysis, genome-wide SNP genotypes for about 65% of the roughly 670 donors were used, and that subset was treated as a discovery cohort. Every discovery cohort repertoire had been produced on one sequencing platform. HLA typing included class I and class II loci at four-digit resolution. The number of typed donors differed by locus: about 620-640 for A, B, C, DRB1 and DQB1; approximately 530 for DQA1; 606 for DPA1; and some 470 for DPB1. Because of strong linkage in the cohort, five DR-DQ haplotypes were treated as single units for association and clustering. Among 300 to 450 genotyped donors of the cohort, an average of approximately 230,000 unique TCR beta nucleotide sequences were sequenced per donor, around a sixth of them non-productive.

The library was produced with the immunoSEQ multiplex PCR assay. For the multiplex PCR, a mixture combining 60 forward primers for TCR Vbeta segments and 13 reverse primers for TCR Jbeta segments was used. The CDR3 region of rearranged TCR beta genes was amplified from genomic DNA by a multiplex PCR assay. On the Illumina HiSeq System, the amplified TCR beta libraries were sequenced as 87-base-pair reads. Under the source paper's analysis protocol: A later analysis counted tens of millions of unique TCR beta chains across the roughly 700 repertoires, and some 11 million of these chains were shared by at least two donors. Raw reads were error-corrected and collapsed into unique sequences by a nearest-neighbor algorithm in which closely related sequences were merged to remove PCR and sequencing errors. CDR3 sequences were aligned to IMGT reference sequences to assign V, D and J gene segments. For a sequence to be retained, at least a six-nucleotide match to both a V gene segment and a J gene segment was required. Rearrangements were called productive when the CDR3 lacked stop codons and stayed in frame with V and J; all others were non-productive. Following IMGT convention, CDR3 was defined as the stretch from the second conserved V-encoded cysteine up to the conserved J-encoded phenylalanine. The earlier analysis of 500 to 600 of the donors excluded sequences that lacked an unambiguous match to a single V gene segment. An earlier analysis of several hundred of the donors classified V segments as functional when productive rearrangements were above 56.7% and as segregating when the standard deviation between donors was above 5%. To diagnose cytomegalovirus status from the catalog of TCR beta chain sequences, a statistical classification framework was built. In a later analysis, V and J genes were assigned by comparing TCR nucleotide sequences against IMGT/GENE-DB human TR gene sequences. The TCRdist pipeline was used in a later analysis to assign CDR3 sequences and most-parsimonious VDJ recombination scenarios. In a later analysis, every TCR beta chain was defined by the combination of its CDR3 amino acid sequence and its V-gene family, and reads without a unique V-gene family were dropped. To address suspected cross-contamination and a sequencing artifact, a later analysis removed 550 to 750 highly shared, low-generation-probability nucleotide sequences. A later analysis calculated a clonal expansion index for each public chain from normalized within-repertoire ranks of inferred template counts. In a later analysis, generation probabilities were computed using a VDJ recombination model fitted to out-of-frame rearrangements, and the results were checked against IGoR. In a later analysis, TCR-TCR, TCR-HLA and TCR-CMV co-occurrence was scored with hypergeometric tests, and a repertoire-size bias correction was applied to TCR pairs. To estimate false discovery rates, a later analysis permuted the HLA or CMV assignments 20 times. In a later analysis, co-occurring TCRs were grouped using DBSCAN, with TCRdist sequence similarity added in when clustering inside HLA-allele-positive subsets. Repertoires with fewer than 30,000 or more than 120,000 public chains, plus five repertoires with anomalous nucleotide sharing, were excluded from co-occurrence clustering. Drawn from immuneACCESS, this table holds only the in-frame rearrangements with V and J called that TCRdb kept. Clones are partly lost; checked studies trace under half to an unresolved V gene and leave the rest unexplained. That table gives V, J and clone size, and the DNA gave D and trimming. The sample table contains around 160,000 clones; only one count was recorded for over 80% of them. Around 1.6% of the sample comes from the top ten.

General findings and caveats noted by the study authors: Because some donors lacked HLA typing at each locus, the association tests relied only on the typed subset. A later analysis found that most CMV-associated TCR beta chains appeared HLA-restricted, with HLA associations seemingly driven largely by CMV exposure. While some public TCRs were present in many individuals, most TCR sequences turned up only very rarely across donors. In an earlier analysis of about 600 of the donors, most TCR beta V segments appeared in productive rearrangements about 90% or about 30% of the time, broadly matching IMGT annotations. A cluster of highly shared sequence variants was judged likely to be a technical artifact of the sequencing pipeline. The only immune exposure information available for the cohort was CMV serostatus. A few of the identified cytomegalovirus-associated TCR beta chains were confirmed in vitro to be specific for cytomegalovirus antigens. A later analysis reported that several top co-occurrence clusters appeared linked to parvovirus B19, influenza, CMV and Epstein-Barr virus. Roughly uniform sequencing depth across donors was assumed in presence/absence analyses, although this assumption may not hold. In the study, around 150 TCR beta chains were listed as associated with cytomegalovirus. Some IMGT-functional V segments, including TRBV6-2 and TRBV6-3, could not be told apart with the 87-base-pair reads, so those segments were excluded. Only TCR beta chains were sequenced in this cohort, and the absence of alpha or paired-chain data limited detectable features. A later analysis associated 17,000 or so TCR beta sequences with specific HLA alleles at a false discovery rate of 0.05. A later analysis found that TCR association rates varied across HLA loci, with DRB1 alleles showing the most associated TCRs and HLA-C alleles the fewest. According to a later genetic analysis, donors in an Asian-associated ancestry cluster had fewer N-insertions in productive TCRs than the roughly 660-donor mean. A further reported finding was that TCR beta sequences accurately predicted the HLA-A and HLA-B alleles for most subjects in the first cohort. Correlated functional status among segregating V segments might be attributable to linkage disequilibrium, but an unknown experimental factor could not be ruled out. The authors suggested that the approach could potentially be extended to other disease states and immunological phenotypes. A later analysis found that HLA-associated TCR beta chains were more clonally expanded and had lower generation probabilities than equally common non-associated chains. When HLA alleles, especially DR and DQ, strongly co-occurred, TCR associations were difficult to assign to individual alleles. The classifier was reported to diagnose cytomegalovirus status with high specificity and sensitivity in both the original and validation cohorts. A later genetic analysis associated a missense DCLRE1C variant with V-gene and J-gene trimming of TCR beta chains, and an independent cohort replicated the association. Because counts were too low, 15 to 20 rarely observed V segments, including chromosome 9 orphons, were left out of the earlier analysis of roughly 600 of the donors.

The germline V gene encodes CDR1 SEHNR and CDR2 FQNEAQ (reference sequence). The germline ends are 10 bases apart after V is trimmed by 0 bases and J by 4 bases. From cysteine to phenylalanine, the CDR3 is 15 amino acids long. The sequence is cut down to CDR3 DNA, 45 bases in frame from base 1. The sample taken for sequencing was PBMCs. Recombination joined TRBV7-9 with TRBJ1-5, with a weak D call of TRBD1 (5 bases match). This TCR was recovered from a woman aged 18-29 years in good health and CMV-seronegative. The nucleotide sequence is given as TGTGCCAGCAGCTTAGCAGCTGGGGGGAATCAGCCCCAGCATTTT. This translates into CASSLAAGGNQPQHF.